What follows are 3 T cell receptor beta chains derived from one specimen sequenced in a study of T cell clonotyping in hematopoietic cell transplantation. Sequenced by immunoSEQ multiplex PCR; TCRdb stores in-frame clones only, minus some. The sample lists more than 55,000 clones, around 94% occurring once. The sequenced sample consisted of peripheral blood mononuclear cells. These receptors were collected from a man aged 45-65 years in good health. Some clones in this sample may be carry-over from other donors' samples.

The chain joins TRBV5-4 to TRBJ1-1, with TRBD1 matching 9 bases. V trimming: 6 bases; J trimming: 1 base; junction bases outside the gene matches: 1. CDR1 is SGHNT, CDR2 YYREEE, per germline (reference sequence). This CDR3 region has 13 residues. CDR3 amino acids: CASKGQGNTEAFF. The CDR3 DNA follows: TGTGCCAGCAAGGGACAGGGGAACACTGAAGCTTTCTTT.

The chain couples TRBV27 to TRBJ2-5; perhaps TRBD2 as D (5 bases). Trimming left V 0 bases short and J 4 bases short, with 15 bases between. Germline V gene sequence: CDR1 MNHEY, CDR2 SMNVEV (reference sequence). The CDR3 is made up of 16 amino acids. DNA for the CDR3: TGTGCCAGCAGTTTATCTGGACTTACCTGGGCAGAGACCCAGTACTTC. It codes for CASSLSGLTWAETQYF.

The chain carries TRBV29-1 and TRBJ2-7; 8 bases match TRBD1. Germline V gives CDR1 SQVTM, CDR2 ANQGSEA. There are 13 residues in the CDR3. V was pared by 4 bases and J by 3 bases, with 5 bases of the junction left unmatched. The CDR3 coding sequence is TGCAGCGTTGGGCAGGGGGCTATCTACGAGCAGTACTTC. This sequence encodes CSVGQGAIYEQYF.